The present T cell receptor beta chain was sequenced within a study of cytomegalovirus exposure and HLA in healthy donors. Notes on the study in general: In a later analysis, productive TCRs from donors in an Asian-associated ancestry cluster reportedly carried fewer N-insertions than the cohort mean. The listing of 160 or so TCR beta chains classed them as cytomegalovirus-associated.

This CDR3 has 16 residues. On this clone itself: Its specificity is not known.

Primers included in the PCR were 60 Vbeta and 13 Jbeta primers. The table came from immunoSEQ multiplex PCR; TCRdb's copy has only in-frame clones and leaves some out. This table has 150,000 to 200,000 clones, around 75% appearing once. The chain employs TRBV21-1 and TRBJ2-6; the D segment call TRBD1 is taken from the table without a DNA check. TRBV21-1 is deemed a pseudogene. The sequence came from a woman between 50 and 59 years old in good health and CMV-seronegative. The sequenced sample was PBMCs. CDR3 sequence (DNA): TGTGCCAGCAGCTCGGACATCTCCTCTGGGGCCAACGTCCTGACTTTC. Translated: CASSSDISSGANVLTF.